Below are 5 T cell receptor beta chains sequenced from a single sample in a study of CD8 T cells in Susac syndrome. Reverse transcription used about 0.45 to 1 ug RNA and random hexamers. MiXCR, applied by TCRdb to the immunoSEQ multiplex PCR reads, yields one record per CDR3 protein. The sample yields 400,000 to 550,000 distinct CDR3 sequences, around 85% seen once. The specimen sequenced was CD8+ T cells from PBMCs. These receptors were obtained from a human donor with multiple sclerosis.

This chain joins TRBV30 and TRBJ2-1; D gene ambiguous. Germline V gives CDR1 GTSNPN, CDR2 SVGIG (reference sequence). The CDR3 is 14 amino acids. The ends were cut back, 3 bases at V and 0 bases at J, with 9 bases in the middle. The CDR3 nucleotides are TGTGCCTGGAGCGGCGAGAGCTCCTACAATGAGCAGTTCTTC. It encodes CAWSGESSYNEQFF.

This chain uses TRBV6-1 with TRBJ2-7, with D maybe TRBD1 (6 bases). The V end was cut by 4 bases, the J end by 1 base, with 11 bases between. Germline-derived CDR1 and CDR2 are MNHNS and SASEGT. CDR3 length: 14 residues. This CDR3 reads CASSGDTQSYEQYF. In DNA form, the CDR3 reads TGTGCCAGCAGTGGGGACACCCAATCCTACGAGCAGTACTTC.

The chain carries TRBV19 and TRBJ2-1; D not certain. The ends were cut back, 3 bases at V and 0 bases at J, with 9 bases in the middle. This CDR3 is built from 15 residues. Germline V lookup: CDR1 LNHDA, CDR2 SQIVND (reference sequence). In DNA form, the CDR3 reads TGTGCCAGTAGTATTGTAGTTGGCTCCTACAATGAGCAGTTCTTC. It translates to CASSIVVGSYNEQFF.

In the case of this clonotype: Germline and junction disagree at one end, which may indicate a read error. The chain employs TRBV7-9 and TRBJ2-3, with TRBD2 as a possible D gene (6 bases). CDR1 is SEHNR and CDR2 is FQNEAQ in the germline V gene (reference sequence). This CDR3 comprises 14 residues. CDR3 in amino acids: CASSHRDSTYTQYF. CDR3 bases: TGTGCCAGCAGCCATCGGGACTCCACATATACGCAGTATTTT.

The rearrangement uses TRBV19 and TRBJ2-5; a possible D gene is TRBD1 (5 bases). CDR1 LNHDA and CDR2 SQIVND come from the germline V gene (reference sequence). This CDR3 comprises 14 residues. Trimming removed 5 bases from V and 4 bases from J, with 14 bases in between. CDR3 DNA: TGTGCCAGTAGTCGCCAGGGTCGGGTAGAGACCCAGTACTTC. It specifies CASSRQGRVETQYF. The full variable domain, rest sourced from reference TRBV19 and TRBJ2-5, is DGGITQSPKYLFRKEGQNVTLSCEQNLNHDAMYWYRQDPGQGLRLIYYSQIVNDFQKGDIAEGYSVSREKKESFPLTVTSAQKNPTAFYLCASSRQGRVETQYFGPGTRLLVL.